This T cell receptor (beta chain) was sequenced during a study of response to subunit inactivated influenza vaccine. General study results and limits: The authors suggested that few new T cells are recruited per seasonal influenza vaccination.

Using its own MiXCR run on the RT-PCR reads, TCRdb lists one record per CDR3 protein. The sample yields about 520,000 distinct CDR3 sequences, about 25% seen once. Germline values: CDR1 SGHRS, CDR2 YFSETQ. Unmatched junction bases numbered 2, after V lost 4 bases and J lost 0 bases. The CDR3 runs to 15 residues. This clonotype was observed a few times. Its specificity is not known. The genes are TRBV5-1 and TRBJ2-2, with TRBD1 matching 8 bases. Material: CD4+ T cells sorted from PBMCs, obtained roughly 5 days after vaccination. The sequence was collected from a man between 50 and 59 years old who received an inactivated influenza vaccine. The DNA for the CDR3 is TGCGCCAGCAGCCGGGACAGGACGAACACCGGGGAGCTGTTTTTT. This translates into CASSRDRTNTGELFF.